The TCR beta chain described here comes from a study of blood T cell repertoires in COVID-19. Germline lookup yields CDR1 KGHSH and CDR2 LQKENI. The CDR3 runs 16 residues. Losses at the gene ends were 6 bases for V and 0 bases for J; bases not matched to a gene: 11. Some clones are missing from TCRdb's copy, which holds only in-frame ones; the method was immunoSEQ multiplex PCR. The repertoire holds around 260,000 clones, with about 89% as singletons. The source material was peripheral blood. This chain connects TRBV18 to TRBJ2-7; TRBD1 agrees at 7 bases. This clonotype was sampled from a man younger than 45 with acute or convalescent COVID-19. CDR3 in amino acids: CASSSKQGSGSYEQYF. CDR3 nucleotide sequence: TGTGCCAGCTCGTCTAAACAGGGGTCCGGCTCCTACGAGCAGTACTTC. The variable domain in full, with the rest retrieved from reference TRBV18 and TRBJ2-7, is NAGVMQNPRHLVRRRGQEARLRCSPMKGHSHVYWYRQLPEEGLKFMVYLQKENIIDESGMPKERFSAEFPKEGPSILRIQQVVRGDSAAYFCASSSKQGSGSYEQYFGPGTRLTVT.